The rows below give T cell receptor beta chains drawn from one sample of a study of cytomegalovirus exposure and HLA in healthy donors. Generated by immunoSEQ multiplex PCR, the TCRdb table keeps only in-frame clones and is missing some. The sample has around 130,000 clones, roughly four fifths seen once. The material sequenced was PBMCs. Receptors were obtained from a boy aged 5 to 17 in good health and CMV-seronegative. Each CDR3 is given with its conserved first and last residue. Fields, in order: clone size, V gene, J gene, D gene, CDR3 protein, CDR3 DNA. D genes are given only for firm matches. Clone size is shown for a subset of rows, as once, few, many or a class of expanded clone.

>few|TRBV7-2|TRBJ2-7|TRBD2
CASSIRTSGNYEQYF
TGTGCCAGCAGCATCCGGACTAGCGGGAACTACGAGCAGTACTTC
>-|TRBV15|TRBJ1-3|TRBD1
CATRGGQGLSNTIYF
TGTGCCACCAGGGGAGGACAGGGACTTTCAAACACCATATATTTT
>few|TRBV7-9|TRBJ1-5|-
CASSSEAPFLQPQHF
TGTGCCAGCAGCTCCGAGGCCCCTTTTCTTCAGCCCCAGCATTTT
>-|TRBV7-6|TRBJ2-7|-
CASSSTGTGHEQYF
TGTGCCAGCAGCTCTACGGGAACTGGGCACGAGCAGTACTTC
>-|TRBV29-1|TRBJ1-1|-
CSGDNGVTEAFF
TGCAGCGGGGACAACGGGGTAACTGAAGCTTTCTTT
>-|TRBV6-1|TRBJ1-3|-
CASSEALSSSGNTIYF
TGTGCCAGCAGTGAAGCGCTAAGTAGCTCTGGAAACACCATATATTTT
>-|TRBV27|TRBJ2-7|-
CASRGTFPYEQYF
TGTGCCAGCCGAGGGACTTTTCCCTACGAGCAGTACTTC
>once|TRBV6-6|TRBJ2-7|TRBD2
CASSPGLAGGPFEQYF
TGTGCCAGCAGTCCGGGACTAGCGGGAGGGCCGTTCGAGCAGTACTTC
>-|TRBV4-2|TRBJ1-1|TRBD1
CASSPQGAGGIVTTEAFF
TGTGCCAGCAGCCCTCAGGGGGCAGGGGGCATTGTTACCACTGAAGCTTTCTTT
>few|TRBV19|TRBJ1-5|TRBD1
CASSNPGQGYNQPQHF
TGTGCCAGTAGTAACCCGGGACAGGGATACAATCAGCCCCAGCATTTT
>-|TRBV4-2|TRBJ2-2|-
CASSQDLDGRDTGELFF
TGTGCCAGCAGCCAAGATCTCGACGGGAGAGACACCGGGGAGCTGTTTTTT
>-|TRBV27|TRBJ2-7|TRBD2
CASSSLAGSSYEQYF
TGTGCCAGCAGTTCTCTAGCGGGGTCGTCCTACGAGCAGTACTTC
>-|TRBV14|TRBJ2-1|-
CASSQESTWQFF
TGTGCCAGCAGCCAAGAGAGTACTTGGCAGTTCTTC
>-|TRBV5-1|TRBJ2-7|TRBD1
CASSWDRGGYEQYF
TGCGCCAGCAGCTGGGACAGGGGCGGGTACGAGCAGTACTTC
>few|TRBV5-6|TRBJ1-4|TRBD1
CASSLFLTGEGEKLFF
TGTGCCAGCAGCTTGTTCCTGACAGGGGAGGGGGAAAAACTGTTTTTT
>-|TRBV5-6|TRBJ2-7|-
CASSLALGEGSYEQYF
TGTGCCAGCAGCTTGGCCCTGGGTGAGGGCTCCTACGAGCAGTACTTC
>-|TRBV19|TRBJ2-7|-
CASSITTYYEQYF
TGTGCCAGTAGTATTACCACCTACTACGAGCAGTACTTC
>-|TRBV7-2|TRBJ2-7|-
CASSPEIAREQYF
TGTGCCAGCAGCCCCGAGATAGCTAGGGAGCAGTACTTC
>few|TRBV30|TRBJ1-4|TRBD1
CAWREQGVDEKLFF
TGTGCCTGGAGGGAACAGGGGGTGGATGAAAAACTGTTTTTT
>-|TRBV6-6|TRBJ2-5|-
CASRESGETQYF
TGTGCCAGCAGGGAGAGCGGAGAGACCCAGTACTTC
>-|TRBV6-1|TRBJ1-1|TRBD1
CASRDRGLTEAFF
TGTGCCAGTAGAGACAGGGGGCTTACTGAAGCTTTCTTT
>once|TRBV7-2|TRBJ1-5|-
CASSLLPPGPQHF
TGTGCCAGCAGCTTATTGCCCCCAGGGCCCCAGCATTTT
>-|TRBV29-1|TRBJ2-3|TRBD2
CSVEVGLAGPTDTQYF
TGCAGCGTTGAAGTCGGGCTAGCGGGACCCACAGATACGCAGTATTTT
>-|TRBV7-9|TRBJ2-1|-
CASSLVVRLGADEQFF
TGTGCCAGCAGCTTAGTGGTCCGACTAGGGGCCGATGAGCAGTTCTTC
>-|TRBV2|TRBJ2-5|-
CASRRIQETQYF
TGTGCCAGCCGGAGAATACAAGAGACCCAGTACTTC
>once|TRBV9|TRBJ1-1|TRBD1
CASSGTGELAEAFF
TGTGCCAGCAGCGGCACAGGGGAGCTCGCTGAAGCTTTCTTT
>-|TRBV7-3|TRBJ2-1|TRBD1
CSSSPDREHNEQFF
TGTTCCAGCAGCCCGGACAGGGAGCACAATGAGCAGTTCTTC
>-|TRBV2|TRBJ1-1|TRBD1
CASSEWADRVELGAFF
TGTGCCAGCAGTGAATGGGCAGACAGGGTGGAACTGGGGGCTTTCTTT
>-|TRBV4-2|TRBJ1-3|-
CASSQDAHNSGNTIYF
TGTGCCAGCAGCCAAGATGCACATAACTCTGGAAACACCATATATTTT
>-|TRBV29-1|TRBJ2-7|TRBD1
CSVHGQVGDEQYF
TGCAGCGTCCACGGACAGGTGGGCGACGAGCAGTACTTC
>-|TRBV29-1|TRBJ1-3|-
CVGQGPGNTIYF
TGCGTCGGGCAGGGGCCCGGAAACACCATATATTTT
>-|TRBV11-3|TRBJ2-5|TRBD1
CASSPRTGDQETQYF
TGTGCCAGCAGCCCCCGGACAGGGGATCAAGAGACCCAGTACTTC
>-|TRBV2|TRBJ2-5|-
CASSPPAGIQETQYF
TGTGCCAGCAGTCCCCCCGCAGGGATCCAAGAGACCCAGTACTTC
>once|TRBV19|TRBJ2-7|TRBD2
CASSIVAGTSGRAPEQYF
TGTGCCAGTAGTATAGTCGCCGGGACTAGCGGGAGGGCGCCCGAGCAGTACTTC
>-|TRBV6-5|TRBJ2-5|TRBD1
CASSAGQGAWETQYF
TGTGCCAGCAGCGCTGGACAGGGGGCTTGGGAGACCCAGTACTTC
>-|TRBV2|TRBJ1-5|-
CASSEDRQPQHF
TGTGCCAGCAGTGAAGACAGGCAGCCCCAGCATTTT
>-|TRBV27|TRBJ2-2|-
CASTFMRGRETGELFF
TGTGCCAGCACCTTTATGAGAGGGAGAGAGACCGGGGAGCTGTTTTTT
>-|TRBV4-1|TRBJ2-1|TRBD2
CASSQTSGANPRDEQFF
TGCGCCAGCAGCCAAACTAGCGGGGCCAACCCCAGGGATGAGCAGTTCTTC
>-|TRBV18|TRBJ1-1|-
CASSPQQGNTEAFF
TGTGCCAGCTCACCACAACAGGGGAACACTGAAGCTTTCTTT
>-|TRBV27|TRBJ1-1|-
CASSYRWTEETEAFF
TGTGCCAGCAGTTACCGGTGGACAGAAGAGACTGAAGCTTTCTTT
>-|TRBV6-5|TRBJ2-6|TRBD1
CASRQGSSGANVLTF
TGTGCCAGCAGACAGGGGAGCTCTGGGGCCAACGTCCTGACTTTC
>-|TRBV7-8|TRBJ1-2|-
CASSPRGGDGYTF
TGTGCCAGCAGCCCTAGAGGGGGGGACGGCTACACCTTC
>once|TRBV4-1|TRBJ2-1|TRBD1
CASSERQGAIYNEQFF
TGCGCCAGCAGCGAAAGACAGGGGGCGATCTACAATGAGCAGTTCTTC
>-|TRBV6-6|TRBJ1-1|-
CASSQGMNTEAFF
TGTGCCAGCAGCCAGGGGATGAACACTGAAGCTTTCTTT
>-|TRBV4-2|TRBJ2-1|TRBD2
CASSRALAGGSYNEQFF
TGTGCCAGCAGCCGAGCACTAGCGGGAGGGTCCTACAATGAGCAGTTCTTC
>few|TRBV2|TRBJ2-2|-
CASNNRRNTGELFF
TGTGCCAGCAACAACAGGAGGAACACCGGGGAGCTGTTTTTT
>-|TRBV29-1|TRBJ2-1|TRBD2
CSVEGGASGTYNEQFF
TGCAGCGTTGAAGGGGGGGCTAGCGGGACCTACAATGAGCAGTTCTTC
>-|TRBV15|TRBJ2-3|TRBD1
CATSSTDRVGTDTQYF
TGTGCCACCAGCTCCACGGACAGGGTTGGCACAGATACGCAGTATTTT
>once|TRBV5-4|TRBJ2-3|-
CASSRQDSALSNTQYF
TGTGCCAGCAGCCGCCAGGACTCCGCCCTTAGTAATACGCAGTATTTT
>-|TRBV5-1|TRBJ1-4|-
CASSWWGERTNEKLFF
TGCGCCAGCAGCTGGTGGGGGGAAAGGACTAATGAAAAACTGTTTTTT
>-|TRBV7-9|TRBJ1-2|TRBD1
CASSSTGARYGYTF
TGTGCCAGCAGCTCGACAGGGGCTCGCTATGGCTACACCTTC
>few|TRBV27|TRBJ2-2|-
CASTGREGKTGELFF
TGTGCCAGCACCGGAAGAGAGGGAAAGACCGGGGAGCTGTTTTTT
>-|TRBV6-6|TRBJ2-1|-
CASSTNADSYNEQFF
TGTGCCAGCAGTACTAATGCTGACTCCTACAATGAGCAGTTCTTC
>-|TRBV14|TRBJ2-3|-
CASSFTAGTQYF
TGTGCCAGCAGCTTTACAGCGGGTACGCAGTATTTT
>-|TRBV7-8|TRBJ2-2|-
CASSFGGTGGELFF
TGTGCCAGCAGCTTCGGCGGGACCGGCGGGGAGCTGTTTTTT
>-|TRBV11-3|TRBJ2-2|-
CASSFRGMDGTGELFF
TGTGCCAGCAGCTTTAGGGGTATGGATGGCACCGGGGAGCTGTTTTTT